The present T cell receptor (beta chain) was sequenced within a study of cytomegalovirus exposure and HLA in healthy donors. Study in general: Samples from HLA-typed donors yielded about 85 million unique TCRs in an early data release.

Points on this clone: Its antigen is not identified.

The PCR used 60 Vbeta and 13 Jbeta primers. Clones were read by immunoSEQ multiplex PCR, and TCRdb kept only the in-frame ones, dropping some. The sample lists 150,000 to 200,000 clones, 77% occurring once. Broader study findings: CMV antigen specificity was confirmed in vitro for a few CMV-associated chains. The sole available immune exposure information was CMV serostatus. Judged likely to be a sequencing artifact was a cluster of highly shared sequence variants.

The germline V gene has CDR1 KGHSH and CDR2 LQKENI. V lost 3 bases to trimming and J lost 2 bases; unmatched junction nucleotides: 4. The CDR3 is made up of 15 amino acids. This receptor was obtained from a man aged 18 to 30 in good health and CMV-seronegative. This chain connects TRBV18 to TRBJ1-1, with TRBD1 matching over 9 bases. The material sequenced was PBMCs. The CDR3 loop reads CASSPNTGGNTEAFF. The CDR3 DNA is TGTGCCAGCTCACCCAATACAGGGGGCAACACTGAAGCTTTCTTT.